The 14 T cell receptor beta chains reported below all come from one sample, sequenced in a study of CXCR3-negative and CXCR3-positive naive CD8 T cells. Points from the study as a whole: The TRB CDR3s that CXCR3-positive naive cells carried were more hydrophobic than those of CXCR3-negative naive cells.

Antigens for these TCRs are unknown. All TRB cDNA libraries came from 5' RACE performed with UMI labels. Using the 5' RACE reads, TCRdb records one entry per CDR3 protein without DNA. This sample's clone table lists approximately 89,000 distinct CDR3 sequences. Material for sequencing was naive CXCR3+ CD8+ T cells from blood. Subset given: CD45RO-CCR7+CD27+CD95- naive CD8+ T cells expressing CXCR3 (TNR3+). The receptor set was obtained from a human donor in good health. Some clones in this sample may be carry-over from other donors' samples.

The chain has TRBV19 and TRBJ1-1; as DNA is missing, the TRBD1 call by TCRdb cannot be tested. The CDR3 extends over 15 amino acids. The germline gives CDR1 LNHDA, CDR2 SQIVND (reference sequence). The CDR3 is CASSISGAGNTEAFF.

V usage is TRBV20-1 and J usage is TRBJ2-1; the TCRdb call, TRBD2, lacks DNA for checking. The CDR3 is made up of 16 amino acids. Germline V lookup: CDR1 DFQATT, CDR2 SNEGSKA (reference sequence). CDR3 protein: CSARDPAGVSYNEQFF.

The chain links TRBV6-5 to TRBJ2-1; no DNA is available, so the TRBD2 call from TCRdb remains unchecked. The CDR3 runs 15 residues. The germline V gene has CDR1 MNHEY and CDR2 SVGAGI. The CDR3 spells CASSSDSGGANEQFF.

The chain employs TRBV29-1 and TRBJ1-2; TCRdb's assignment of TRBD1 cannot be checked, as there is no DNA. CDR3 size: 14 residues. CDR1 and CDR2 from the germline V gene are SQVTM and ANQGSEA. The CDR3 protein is CSAQLRGQYYGYTF.

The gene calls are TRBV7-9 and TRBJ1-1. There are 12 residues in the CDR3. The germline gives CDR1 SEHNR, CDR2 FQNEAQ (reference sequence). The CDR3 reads CASSQGVAEAFF.

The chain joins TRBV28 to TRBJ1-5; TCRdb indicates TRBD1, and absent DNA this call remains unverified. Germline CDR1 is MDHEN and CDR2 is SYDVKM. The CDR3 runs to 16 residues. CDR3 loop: CASSLFPAGANQPQHF.

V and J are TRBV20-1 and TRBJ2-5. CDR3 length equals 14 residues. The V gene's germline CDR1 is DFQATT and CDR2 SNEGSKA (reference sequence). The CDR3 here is CSARDRSLQETQYF.

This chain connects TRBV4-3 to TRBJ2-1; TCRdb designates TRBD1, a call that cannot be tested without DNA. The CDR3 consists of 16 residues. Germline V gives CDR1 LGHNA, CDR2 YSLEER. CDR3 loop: CASSQDWGGAGNEQFF.

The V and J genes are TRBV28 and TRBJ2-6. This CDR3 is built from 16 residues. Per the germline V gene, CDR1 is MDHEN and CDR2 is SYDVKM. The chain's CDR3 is CASSWYVSSGANVLTF.

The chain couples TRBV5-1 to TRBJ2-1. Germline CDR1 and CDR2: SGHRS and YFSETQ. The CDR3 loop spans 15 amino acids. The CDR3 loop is CASSTDGSSYNEQFF.

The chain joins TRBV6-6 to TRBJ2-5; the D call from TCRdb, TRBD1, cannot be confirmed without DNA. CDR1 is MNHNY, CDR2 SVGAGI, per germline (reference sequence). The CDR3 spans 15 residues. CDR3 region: CASTQLGRTQETQYF.

CDR3 sequence reads: CASSLLDYNEQFF. The chain employs TRBV5-1 and TRBJ2-1. The CDR3 runs to 13 residues. Germline CDR1 SGHRS, CDR2 YFSETQ.

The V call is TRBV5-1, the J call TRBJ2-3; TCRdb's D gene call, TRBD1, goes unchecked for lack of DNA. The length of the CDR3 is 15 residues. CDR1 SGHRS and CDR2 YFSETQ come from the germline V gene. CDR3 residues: CASSFFEEGTDTQYF.

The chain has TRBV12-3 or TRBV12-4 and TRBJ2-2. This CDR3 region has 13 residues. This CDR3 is CASSFTTDGELFF.